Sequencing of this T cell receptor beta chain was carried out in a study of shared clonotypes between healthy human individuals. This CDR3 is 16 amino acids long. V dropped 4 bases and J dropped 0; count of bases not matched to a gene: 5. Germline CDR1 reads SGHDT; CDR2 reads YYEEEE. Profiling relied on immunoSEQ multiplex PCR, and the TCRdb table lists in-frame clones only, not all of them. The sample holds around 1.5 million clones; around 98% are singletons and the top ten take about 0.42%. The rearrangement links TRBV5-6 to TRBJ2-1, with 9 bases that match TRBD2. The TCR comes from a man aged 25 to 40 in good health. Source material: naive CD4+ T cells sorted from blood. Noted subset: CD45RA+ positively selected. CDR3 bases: TGTGCCAGCAGCCTCCTACTAGCGGGCTCCTACAATGAGCAGTTCTTC. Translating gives CASSLLLAGSYNEQFF.